These 26 T cell receptor beta chains share one sample of origin, sequenced in a study of PD-L1 blockade in urothelial cancer. The repertoire was sequenced with immunoSEQ multiplex PCR; TCRdb's copy has only in-frame clones and lacks some. This sample has 30,000 to 40,000 clones, with over 70% found just once. As for time point: pretreatment peripheral blood. The specimen was PBMCs, collected around atezolizumab (anti-PD-L1) treatment. These TCRs come from a man in his fifties or sixties with urothelial cancer.

This chain links TRBV6-5 with TRBJ1-2, with 12 bases that match TRBD1. The CDR3 runs to 15 residues. Looked up from germline, CDR1 is MNHEY and CDR2 is SVGAGI. V shed 7 bases and J 7 bases; nucleotides not matched to a gene: 10. The CDR3 DNA reads as TGTGCCAGCACCAAGGGGACAGGGGGCCTCTCTGGCTACACCTTC. It translates to CASTKGTGGLSGYTF.

V is TRBV27 and J is TRBJ2-7, with D perhaps matching TRBD1 (6 bases). The CDR3 totals 14 residues. Germline V gene lookup returns CDR1 MNHEY and CDR2 SMNVEV (reference sequence). Trimming shortened V by 5 bases and J by 0 bases, and 11 bases separated the two germline ends. The CDR3 region is CASSPGVRSYEQYF. The CDR3 DNA reads as TGTGCCAGCAGTCCAGGGGTACGCTCCTACGAGCAGTACTTC.

The chain has TRBV6-6 and TRBJ1-2, with D perhaps matching TRBD1 (6 bases). V shed 5 bases and J shed 1 base, with 14 bases lying between them. CDR1 and CDR2 (germline): MNHNY, SVGAGI (reference sequence). The CDR3 sequence is 15 residues long. CDR3 in DNA: TGTGCCAGCAGTCCTGGACAGACGTATAACTATGGCTACACCTTC. It translates to CASSPGQTYNYGYTF.

This chain joins TRBV19 and TRBJ2-3, with a weak D call TRBD1 (6 bases). Germline loops: CDR1 LNHDA, CDR2 SQIVND (reference sequence). This CDR3 comprises 13 residues. Trimming cost V 3 bases and J 7 bases, with 11 bases left between them. The CDR3 is CASSIRTEYTQYF. The CDR3 region has the DNA TGTGCCAGTAGTATTAGGACAGAATATACGCAGTATTTT. The complete variable domain, with remaining parts taken from reference TRBV19 and TRBJ2-3, reads DGGITQSPKYLFRKEGQNVTLSCEQNLNHDAMYWYRQDPGQGLRLIYYSQIVNDFQKGDIAEGYSVSREKKESFPLTVTSAQKNPTAFYLCASSIRTEYTQYFGPGTRLTVL.

The chain employs TRBV27 and TRBJ1-6; weak D call: TRBD1 (5 bases). The CDR3 runs to 14 residues. Trimming stripped 2 bases from V and 9 bases from J, with 11 bases between. The germline V gene has CDR1 MNHEY and CDR2 SMNVEV (reference sequence). The CDR3 loop reads CASSLLGAGSPLHF. The CDR3 DNA sequence: TGTGCCAGCAGTTTACTAGGGGCAGGTTCACCCCTCCACTTT.

The chain couples TRBV6-5 to TRBJ2-3, with 7 bases that match TRBD1. The junction had 5 bases not matched to a gene; V was cut back by 0 bases and J by 2 bases. Germline V CDR1 and CDR2: MNHEY, SVGAGI. The CDR3 is 16 amino acids. CDR3 residues: CASSYSPTGYTDTQYF. The CDR3, as DNA: TGTGCCAGCAGTTACTCCCCGACAGGGTACACAGATACGCAGTATTTT.

This clone was seen just once. The rearrangement links TRBV5-4 to TRBJ2-3; 10 nucleotides agree with TRBD1. Germline loops: CDR1 SGHNT, CDR2 YYREEE (reference sequence). The CDR3 is made up of 13 amino acids. Trimming cost V 4 bases and J 4 bases; bases outside gene matches: 0. The CDR3 protein is CASSGTGADTQYF. The CDR3 DNA reads as TGTGCCAGCAGCGGGACAGGGGCAGATACGCAGTATTTT.

The V call is TRBV19, the J call TRBJ2-2; 8 nucleotides line up with TRBD2. Trimming removed 0 bases from V and 6 bases from J; junction bases left unmatched: 6. The germline gives CDR1 LNHDA, CDR2 SQIVND (reference sequence). This CDR3 has 16 residues. The CDR3 sequence: CASSIDKSGRSGELFF. CDR3 nucleotides: TGTGCCAGTAGTATAGATAAGAGCGGGAGATCCGGGGAGCTGTTTTTT.

The J gene is TRBJ1-2, the V gene TRBV2; 8 bases map to TRBD1. Germline lookup yields CDR1 SNHLY and CDR2 FYNNEI. The CDR3 runs to 17 residues. Losses at the gene ends were 2 bases for V and 7 bases for J; bases not matched to a gene: 15. This CDR3 is CASSENPFGTGATGYTF. The CDR3 nucleotides read TGTGCCAGCAGTGAAAACCCGTTTGGGACAGGAGCTACTGGCTACACCTTC.

The J gene is TRBJ2-7, the V gene TRBV27; 13 positions match TRBD2. Germline values: CDR1 MNHEY, CDR2 SMNVEV (reference sequence). The V and J ends lost 3 bases and 4 bases, in that order; junction bases with no gene match: 12. The CDR3 totals 18 residues. The CDR3 loop reads CASSFGTSGIHGLYEQYF. Written as DNA, the CDR3 is TGTGCCAGCAGTTTTGGGACTAGCGGGATCCACGGACTATACGAGCAGTACTTC.

This sequence joins TRBV5-6 and TRBJ2-7, with 8 nucleotides matching TRBD1. The CDR3 has 17 amino acids. The ends lost 4 bases at V and 5 bases at J; junction bases unmatched: 17. The germline V gene has CDR1 SGHDT and CDR2 YYEEEE. CDR3 in DNA: TGTGCCAGCAGCATCCTATTTACGGGACAGGAGGGTAACGAGCAGTACTTC. Translation gives CASSILFTGQEGNEQYF.

This clone was seen more than once but under ten times. The rearrangement uses TRBV5-4 and TRBJ2-6; D possibly corresponds to TRBD1 (6 bases). In germline, CDR1 is SGHNT, CDR2 YYREEE (reference sequence). V gave up 2 bases and J gave up 2 bases, with 11 bases separating them. The CDR3 runs 16 residues. The CDR3: CASSLVGAAGANVLTF. CDR3 nucleotide sequence: TGTGCCAGCAGCTTAGTGGGGGCGGCTGGGGCCAACGTCCTGACTTTC. The full variable domain, its missing parts supplied by reference TRBV5-4 and TRBJ2-6, is ETGVTQSPTHLIKTRGQQVTLRCSSQSGHNTVSWYQQALGQGPQFIFQYYREEENGRGNFPPRFSGLQFPNYSSELNVNALELDDSALYLCASSLVGAAGANVLTFGAGSRLTVL.

This clone is medium-sized in the sample. This rearrangement joins TRBV18 to TRBJ2-3; the match to TRBD2 covers 7 bases. The CDR3 consists of 16 residues. Germline CDR1 reads KGHSH; CDR2 reads LQKENI. With V trimmed by 4 bases and J by 2 bases, 9 bases remained unmatched. The CDR3 loop is CASSRSLAEVTDTQYF. The CDR3 nucleotides are TGTGCCAGCTCACGGTCCCTAGCGGAAGTCACAGATACGCAGTATTTT.

The rearrangement links TRBV19 to TRBJ2-1; 7 bases are shared with TRBD2. The CDR3 has 15 residues. Germline V gene data show CDR1 as LNHDA and CDR2 as SQIVND (reference sequence). V was clipped by 5 bases and J by 6 bases; unmatched bases: 10. Written as DNA, the CDR3 is TGTGCCAGTAGTTTTACTAGCGCGGGACCCAATGAGCAGTTCTTC. Residues: CASSFTSAGPNEQFF.

V is TRBV4-1 and J is TRBJ1-5; 9 nucleotides agree with TRBD1. Germline V gene sequence: CDR1 MGHRA, CDR2 YSYEKL. Losses at the gene ends were 2 bases for V and 4 bases for J; bases not matched to a gene: 3. The CDR3 spans 15 residues. This CDR3 reads CASSQRTGENQPQHF. CDR3 nucleotides: TGCGCCAGCAGCCAAAGGACAGGGGAGAATCAGCCCCAGCATTTT.

The chain uses TRBV2 and TRBJ2-3; 7 nucleotides agree with TRBD2. J was trimmed by 2 bases and V by 0 bases; bases with no gene match: 2. The germline V gene has CDR1 SNHLY and CDR2 FYNNEI. This CDR3 has 15 amino acids. The CDR3 sequence is CASSEAGGYTDTQYF. Written as DNA, the CDR3 is TGTGCCAGCAGTGAAGCGGGAGGGTACACAGATACGCAGTATTTT.

The chain combines TRBV10-3 with TRBJ2-3; TRBD1 might be the D (6 bases). The CDR3 contains 17 residues. The V end lost 0 bases, the J end lost 1 base, and 14 bases lay between the germline ends. CDR1 is ENHRY, CDR2 SYGVKD, per germline. CDR3 region: CAISESTLGAGTDTQYF. The CDR3 bases are TGTGCCATCAGTGAGTCGACTCTGGGGGCGGGCACAGATACGCAGTATTTT.

This chain joins TRBV27 and TRBJ2-7; 8 bases align to TRBD2. The CDR3 length is 14 residues. Germline CDR1 reads MNHEY; CDR2 reads SMNVEV (reference sequence). The ends lost 5 bases at V and 4 bases at J; junction bases unmatched: 7. In nucleotides, the CDR3 is TGTGCCAGCAGTCCGATAGCGGGACTATACGAGCAGTACTTC. Translated, it gives CASSPIAGLYEQYF.

DNA of the CDR3: TGTGCCAGCAGCTCCCCGGGAGCCCATTACGAGCAGTACTTC. It specifies CASSSPGAHYEQYF. J is TRBJ2-7 and V is TRBV7-3; tentative D call: TRBD2 (6 bases). The CDR3 extends over 14 amino acids. Germline V gene sequence: CDR1 SGHTA, CDR2 FQGTGA. V lost 4 bases, J lost 4 bases, and 14 bases lay in between.

The chain employs TRBV19 and TRBJ2-1, with TRBD1 as a possible D gene (5 bases). Germline V CDR1 and CDR2: LNHDA, SQIVND (reference sequence). Trimming shortened V by 6 bases and J by 7 bases, and 16 bases separated the two germline ends. The CDR3 contains 14 residues. CDR3 residues: CASSDQAGLNEQFF. The CDR3 nucleotides are TGTGCCAGTAGCGACCAGGCAGGGTTGAATGAGCAGTTCTTC.

This clone was found a few times. The rearrangement joins TRBV5-4 to TRBJ2-3; D unclear. This CDR3 spans 15 amino acids. Trimming cost V 3 bases and J 2 bases, with 13 bases left between them. CDR1 SGHNT and CDR2 YYREEE come from the germline V gene (reference sequence). The CDR3 nucleotides are TGTGCCAGCAGCTCCGGAGCCTACGACACAGATACGCAGTATTTT. It encodes CASSSGAYDTDTQYF.

This chain links TRBV10-1 with TRBJ2-1; TRBD2 is a possible D gene (6 bases). Per germline, CDR1 WNHNN and CDR2 SYGVQD (reference sequence). V was pared by 0 bases and J by 4 bases, with 10 bases between. The CDR3 totals 15 residues. The chain's CDR3 is CASSESVSGYNEQFF. The CDR3 nucleotides are TGCGCCAGCAGTGAGTCGGTAAGCGGGTACAATGAGCAGTTCTTC.

V usage is TRBV9 and J usage is TRBJ1-2; D remains ambiguous. This CDR3 has 12 residues. Germline CDR1 reads SGDLS; CDR2 reads YYNGEE. V was clipped by 7 bases and J by 5 bases, with 12 bases between them. CDR3 nucleotides: TGTGCCAGCTCCCCCGACTTTTATGGCTACACCTTC. It specifies CASSPDFYGYTF.

This chain connects TRBV19 to TRBJ1-4; a possible D gene is TRBD1 (5 bases). Trimming cost V 3 bases and J 6 bases, with 14 bases left between them. The CDR3 length is 15 residues. Germline assignment: CDR1 LNHDA and CDR2 SQIVND (reference sequence). The CDR3 loop reads CASSIQGGGDEKLFF. In DNA form, the CDR3 reads TGTGCCAGTAGTATCCAGGGAGGTGGGGATGAAAAACTGTTTTTT.

The genes are TRBV30 and TRBJ2-7, with 7 bases fitting TRBD1. The V gene's germline CDR1 is GTSNPN and CDR2 SVGIG (reference sequence). This CDR3 is built from 12 residues. The V segment lost 5 bases and the J segment 1 base; nucleotides outside the gene matches: 2. CDR3 nucleotide sequence: TGTGCCTGGGTGGGACAGTCCTACGAGCAGTACTTC. Its translation: CAWVGQSYEQYF.

This clone showed up just a few times. This chain links TRBV7-3 with TRBJ2-7, with D perhaps matching TRBD1 (6 bases). The germline V and J ends were trimmed by 1 base and 6 bases, with 28 bases remaining between them. The germline CDR1 and CDR2 sequences are SGHTA and FQGTGA. The CDR3 has 19 amino acids. The CDR3 region is CASSLKQLGQGRLACEQYF. The CDR3, as DNA: TGTGCCAGCAGCTTAAAGCAGTTGGGGCAGGGGAGATTAGCTTGCGAGCAGTACTTC.